Detailed here is one T cell receptor beta chain. Its antigen is not identified. Researchers ran immunoSEQ v3.0 at survey level. Here immunoSEQ multiplex PCR was the method, and the copy in TCRdb shows in-frame clones only, minus some. The sample includes some 30,000 clones, roughly 85% of them seen just once. The data originate from a study of long-term antiretroviral therapy in people with HIV. Study at large: Samples from the earliest time points predate the 2015 immediate-ART recommendation by about a decade. Points from the study as a whole: No data on ART adherence, viral resistance or therapy changes. Dominance of pre-ART expanded clones persisted, fluctuating and often declining after ART.

The germline V gene encodes CDR1 SGHAT and CDR2 FQNNGV. This CDR3 has 15 residues. V was cut by 5 bases and J by 3 bases, with 16 bases left in between. The V and J genes are TRBV11-2 and TRBJ2-5; a weak D match, TRBD1 (5 bases). The specimen comprised unsorted PBMCs, sampled 1.1 years after starting antiretroviral therapy. The sequence came from a man younger than 35 with HIV. The CDR3 DNA reads as TGTGCCAGCAGCGTCAGGGAATCTAAAGAAGAGACCCAGTACTTC. Its protein is CASSVRESKEETQYF. Drawing the rest from reference TRBV11-2 and TRBJ2-5, the complete variable domain is EAGVAQSPRYKIIEKRQSVAFWCNPISGHATLYWYQQILGQGPKLLIQFQNNGVVDDSQLPKDRFSAERLKGVDSTLKIQPAKLEDSAVYLCASSVRESKEETQYFGPGTRLLVL.